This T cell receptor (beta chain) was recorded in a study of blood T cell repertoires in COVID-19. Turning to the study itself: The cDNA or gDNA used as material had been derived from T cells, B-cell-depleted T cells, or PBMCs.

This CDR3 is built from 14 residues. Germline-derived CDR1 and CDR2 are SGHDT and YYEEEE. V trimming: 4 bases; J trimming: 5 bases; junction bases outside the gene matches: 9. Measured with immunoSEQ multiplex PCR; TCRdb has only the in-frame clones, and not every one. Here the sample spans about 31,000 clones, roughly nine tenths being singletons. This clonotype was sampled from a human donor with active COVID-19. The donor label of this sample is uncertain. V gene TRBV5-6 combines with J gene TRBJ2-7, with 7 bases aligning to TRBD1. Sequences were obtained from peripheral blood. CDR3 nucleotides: TGTGCCAGCAGCCCAGAGACAGGGATTAACGAGCAGTACTTC. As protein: CASSPETGINEQYF.